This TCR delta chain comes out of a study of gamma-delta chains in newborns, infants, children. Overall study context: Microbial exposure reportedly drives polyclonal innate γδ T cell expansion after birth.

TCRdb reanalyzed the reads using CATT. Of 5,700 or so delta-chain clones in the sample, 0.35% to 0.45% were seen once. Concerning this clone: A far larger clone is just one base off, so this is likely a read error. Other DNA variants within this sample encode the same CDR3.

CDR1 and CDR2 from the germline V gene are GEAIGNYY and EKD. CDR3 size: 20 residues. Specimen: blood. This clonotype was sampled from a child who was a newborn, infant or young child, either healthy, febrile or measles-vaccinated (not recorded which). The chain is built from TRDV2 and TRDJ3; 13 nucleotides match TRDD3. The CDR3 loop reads CACDTIHTGGYDWDTRQMFF. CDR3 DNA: TGTGCCTGTGACACCATTCATACTGGGGGATACGATTGGGACACCCGACAGATGTTCTTC.